This is a list of T cell receptor beta chains from one sample in a study of T cells in Graves' hyperthyroidism and ophthalmopathy. Each CDR3 protein is one row after TCRdb ran MiXCR on the multiplex PCR reads. The table shows a few hundred thousand distinct CDR3 sequences, with more than 11% occurring only once. Sequences were obtained from blood. The source is a woman under 40 with Graves' hyperthyroidism that later progressed to Graves' ophthalmopathy. CDR3s include the opening cysteine and the closing phenylalanine or tryptophan. The D gene is left open where the match is weak. Where a row states a size, it is once, few, many or the class of an expanded clone; other rows omit it.

D gene: -; J gene: TRBJ1-4; V gene: TRBV7-9; clone size: few; CDR3 protein: CASSSPGPIEKLFF; CDR3 DNA: TGTGCCAGCAGCTCCCCCGGGCCAATTGAAAAACTGTTTTTT
D gene: TRBD2; J gene: TRBJ2-1; V gene: TRBV14; clone size: -; CDR3 protein: CASSPRGAGDPYNEQFF; CDR3 DNA: TGTGCCAGCAGCCCCCGAGGGGCGGGAGACCCCTACAATGAGCAGTTCTTC
D gene: -; J gene: TRBJ1-2; V gene: TRBV20-1; clone size: many; CDR3 protein: CSARARQGGGYTF; CDR3 DNA: TGCAGTGCTAGAGCCCGGCAGGGAGGTGGCTACACCTTC
D gene: -; J gene: TRBJ2-1; V gene: TRBV20-1; clone size: -; CDR3 protein: CSARFDNEQFF; CDR3 DNA: TGCAGTGCTAGATTCGACAATGAGCAGTTCTTC
D gene: -; J gene: TRBJ2-7; V gene: TRBV6-1; clone size: many; CDR3 protein: CASSELTAGYYEQYF; CDR3 DNA: TGTGCCAGCAGTGAACTGACAGCCGGATACTACGAGCAGTACTTC
D gene: TRBD2; J gene: TRBJ2-7; V gene: TRBV3-1; clone size: many; CDR3 protein: CASSQFVTSGSYEQYF; CDR3 DNA: TGTGCCAGCAGCCAGTTTGTGACTAGCGGATCCTACGAGCAGTACTTC
D gene: -; J gene: TRBJ2-7; V gene: TRBV27; clone size: -; CDR3 protein: CASSLIERGEQYF; CDR3 DNA: TGTGCCAGCAGTTTAATCGAGCGCGGCGAGCAGTACTTC
D gene: TRBD1; J gene: TRBJ1-4; V gene: TRBV7-9; clone size: few; CDR3 protein: CASSSQGAWVEKLFF; CDR3 DNA: TGTGCCAGCAGCTCCCAGGGGGCTTGGGTCGAAAAACTGTTTTTT
D gene: -; J gene: TRBJ1-6; V gene: TRBV2; clone size: -; CDR3 protein: CASNGAHSSPLHF; CDR3 DNA: TGTGCCAGCAACGGGGCCCATAGCTCACCCCTCCACTTT
D gene: -; J gene: TRBJ1-5; V gene: TRBV6-1; clone size: many; CDR3 protein: CASKKGRDNNQPQHF; CDR3 DNA: TGTGCCAGCAAGAAGGGGAGGGACAACAATCAGCCCCAGCATTTT
D gene: TRBD1; J gene: TRBJ2-1; V gene: TRBV2; clone size: many; CDR3 protein: CASSAITGGSDNEQFF; CDR3 DNA: TGTGCCAGCAGTGCGATAACAGGGGGCAGCGACAATGAGCAGTTCTTC
D gene: TRBD2; J gene: TRBJ2-1; V gene: TRBV9; clone size: many; CDR3 protein: CASSVLAGALNNEQFF; CDR3 DNA: TGTGCCAGCAGCGTCCTAGCGGGAGCTTTAAACAATGAGCAGTTCTTC
D gene: -; J gene: TRBJ2-4; V gene: TRBV9; clone size: many; CDR3 protein: CASSVGGAKNIQYF; CDR3 DNA: TGTGCCAGCAGCGTAGGGGGGGCCAAAAACATTCAGTACTTC
D gene: TRBD1; J gene: TRBJ1-1; V gene: TRBV3-1; clone size: many; CDR3 protein: CASSQGYRGTEAFF; CDR3 DNA: TGTGCCAGCAGCCAGGGCTACAGGGGCACTGAAGCTTTCTTT
D gene: TRBD2; J gene: TRBJ2-3; V gene: TRBV11-2; clone size: many; CDR3 protein: CASSLDGLTSGPSTDTQYF; CDR3 DNA: TGTGCCAGCAGCTTAGATGGGCTTACTAGCGGCCCTAGCACAGATACGCAGTATTTT
D gene: -; J gene: TRBJ1-5; V gene: TRBV19; clone size: many; CDR3 protein: CASSPIAAGDQPQHF; CDR3 DNA: TGTGCCAGTAGTCCCATCGCGGCGGGAGATCAGCCCCAGCATTTT
D gene: TRBD1; J gene: TRBJ1-5; V gene: TRBV24-1; clone size: many; CDR3 protein: CATSDGDRGHQPQHF; CDR3 DNA: TGTGCCACCAGTGATGGAGACAGGGGTCATCAGCCCCAGCATTTT
D gene: -; J gene: TRBJ2-3; V gene: TRBV27; clone size: many; CDR3 protein: CASSLGGAGTDTQYF; CDR3 DNA: TGTGCCAGCAGTTTAGGCGGGGCGGGCACAGATACGCAGTATTTT
D gene: -; J gene: TRBJ1-1; V gene: TRBV12-3/TRBV12-4; clone size: many; CDR3 protein: CASIITDGRNTEAFF; CDR3 DNA: TGTGCCAGCATTATTACCGACGGAAGGAACACTGAAGCTTTCTTT
D gene: -; J gene: TRBJ1-5; V gene: TRBV28; clone size: many; CDR3 protein: CASSFGRGGPRQPQHF; CDR3 DNA: TGTGCCAGCAGTTTTGGCCGGGGCGGGCCCCGGCAGCCCCAGCATTTT
D gene: TRBD1; J gene: TRBJ2-7; V gene: TRBV28; clone size: many; CDR3 protein: CASSSPRDRAYEQYF; CDR3 DNA: TGTGCCAGCAGTTCCCCTAGGGACAGGGCTTACGAGCAGTACTTC
D gene: -; J gene: TRBJ1-4; V gene: TRBV27; clone size: many; CDR3 protein: CASSLWGLANEKLFF; CDR3 DNA: TGTGCCAGCAGTTTATGGGGGTTGGCTAATGAAAAACTGTTTTTT
D gene: -; J gene: TRBJ1-3; V gene: TRBV28; clone size: -; CDR3 protein: CASSSGFSGNAIYF; CDR3 DNA: TGTGCCAGCAGCTCCGGGTTCTCTGGAAACGCCATATATTTT
D gene: TRBD2; J gene: TRBJ2-1; V gene: TRBV5-6; clone size: many; CDR3 protein: CASSAGLAGEEQFF; CDR3 DNA: TGTGCCAGCAGCGCGGGACTAGCGGGAGAAGAGCAGTTCTTC
D gene: TRBD1; J gene: TRBJ1-5; V gene: TRBV5-6; clone size: few; CDR3 protein: CASSFKTGGSQPQHF; CDR3 DNA: TGTGCCAGCAGCTTTAAGACAGGGGGGAGTCAGCCCCAGCATTTT
D gene: TRBD2; J gene: TRBJ2-1; V gene: TRBV7-9; clone size: many; CDR3 protein: CASSDSGTSGRPEQFF; CDR3 DNA: TGTGCCAGCAGCGACTCCGGGACTAGCGGGAGACCCGAGCAGTTCTTC
D gene: -; J gene: TRBJ1-5; V gene: TRBV5-4; clone size: few; CDR3 protein: CASSLAGQNNQPQHF; CDR3 DNA: TGTGCCAGCAGCTTGGCCGGACAGAACAATCAGCCCCAGCATTTT
D gene: -; J gene: TRBJ2-7; V gene: TRBV11-2; clone size: many; CDR3 protein: CASSLGLEQYF; CDR3 DNA: TGTGCCAGCAGCTTAGGGCTCGAGCAGTACTTC
D gene: TRBD2; J gene: TRBJ2-7; V gene: TRBV2; clone size: many; CDR3 protein: CASSELELAGTLQQYF; CDR3 DNA: TGTGCCAGCAGTGAATTGGAACTAGCGGGAACTCTTCAGCAGTACTTC
D gene: -; J gene: TRBJ2-1; V gene: TRBV2; clone size: -; CDR3 protein: CASSEEGWVFF; CDR3 DNA: TGTGCCAGCAGTGAGGAGGGATGGGTATTCTTC
D gene: -; J gene: TRBJ2-7; V gene: TRBV11-3; clone size: many; CDR3 protein: CASSFPAGSAYEQYF; CDR3 DNA: TGTGCCAGCAGCTTTCCGGCTGGGTCGGCCTACGAGCAGTACTTC
D gene: -; J gene: TRBJ2-7; V gene: TRBV15; clone size: many; CDR3 protein: CATSRDRSYEQYF; CDR3 DNA: TGTGCCACCAGCAGGGACAGATCCTACGAGCAGTACTTC
D gene: -; J gene: TRBJ2-5; V gene: TRBV3-2; clone size: many; CDR3 protein: CASSPSVRRQETQYF; CDR3 DNA: TGTGCCAGCAGCCCCTCAGTGCGAAGGCAAGAGACCCAGTACTTC
D gene: -; J gene: TRBJ2-1; V gene: TRBV24-1; clone size: -; CDR3 protein: CATSDRSGSSYNEQFF; CDR3 DNA: TGTGCCACCAGTGACCGCAGCGGAAGCTCCTACAATGAGCAGTTCTTC
D gene: -; J gene: TRBJ2-5; V gene: TRBV2; clone size: many; CDR3 protein: CASRWDTTRGSQYF; CDR3 DNA: TGTGCCAGCAGGTGGGACACCACCCGGGGGTCCCAGTACTTC
D gene: -; J gene: TRBJ1-4; V gene: TRBV20-1; clone size: few; CDR3 protein: CSAKDGGEKLFF; CDR3 DNA: TGCAGTGCTAAGGACGGCGGGGAAAAACTGTTTTTT
D gene: -; J gene: TRBJ2-7; V gene: TRBV18; clone size: few; CDR3 protein: CASSPPEARVYEQYF; CDR3 DNA: TGTGCCAGCTCACCACCCGAAGCCAGGGTCTACGAGCAGTACTTC
D gene: TRBD2; J gene: TRBJ2-2; V gene: TRBV6-1; clone size: many; CDR3 protein: CASSREPAGGPKDGELFF; CDR3 DNA: TGTGCCAGCAGCCGCGAGCCAGCGGGAGGGCCGAAGGACGGGGAGCTGTTTTTT
D gene: -; J gene: TRBJ2-7; V gene: TRBV18; clone size: few; CDR3 protein: CASSPPTPAEQYF; CDR3 DNA: TGTGCCAGCTCCCCTCCCACCCCGGCCGAGCAGTACTTC
D gene: -; J gene: TRBJ2-7; V gene: TRBV20-1; clone size: many; CDR3 protein: CSASSGKTGPYEQYF; CDR3 DNA: TGCAGTGCTAGCTCTGGGAAGACAGGACCCTACGAGCAGTACTTC
D gene: TRBD1; J gene: TRBJ1-2; V gene: TRBV6-1; clone size: many; CDR3 protein: CASSYRQGNYGYTF; CDR3 DNA: TGTGCCAGCAGTTATAGACAGGGAAACTATGGCTACACCTTC
D gene: -; J gene: TRBJ1-1; V gene: TRBV9; clone size: few; CDR3 protein: CASSVGSSKGAEAFF; CDR3 DNA: TGTGCCAGCAGCGTAGGGTCCTCGAAGGGGGCTGAAGCTTTCTTT
D gene: -; J gene: TRBJ2-5; V gene: TRBV2; clone size: many; CDR3 protein: CASSVQASDVETQYF; CDR3 DNA: TGTGCCAGCAGCGTACAGGCTAGCGATGTGGAGACCCAGTACTTC
D gene: TRBD2; J gene: TRBJ2-1; V gene: TRBV19; clone size: -; CDR3 protein: CASSRIAGGPREQFF; CDR3 DNA: TGTGCCAGTAGTAGAATAGCGGGAGGGCCGCGTGAGCAGTTCTTC
D gene: -; J gene: TRBJ1-1; V gene: TRBV28; clone size: many; CDR3 protein: CASKTDGDNTEAFF; CDR3 DNA: TGTGCCAGCAAAACGGACGGCGACAACACTGAAGCTTTCTTT
D gene: -; J gene: TRBJ2-1; V gene: TRBV28; clone size: many; CDR3 protein: CASSLSGLSSYNEQFF; CDR3 DNA: TGTGCCAGCAGTTTATCGGGCTTGAGCTCCTACAATGAGCAGTTCTTC
D gene: TRBD1; J gene: TRBJ1-5; V gene: TRBV6-2/TRBV6-3; clone size: many; CDR3 protein: CASRYSRTGINQPQHF; CDR3 DNA: TGTGCCAGCAGATACTCCAGGACAGGGATTAATCAGCCCCAGCATTTT
D gene: TRBD1; J gene: TRBJ2-7; V gene: TRBV5-1; clone size: -; CDR3 protein: CASSPDRGLVEQYF; CDR3 DNA: TGCGCCAGCAGCCCCGACAGGGGGCTGGTCGAGCAGTACTTC
D gene: -; J gene: TRBJ1-2; V gene: TRBV10-3; clone size: -; CDR3 protein: CAISEESRGGGYGYTF; CDR3 DNA: TGTGCCATCAGTGAAGAGAGTAGGGGGGGAGGCTATGGCTACACCTTC
D gene: -; J gene: TRBJ2-7; V gene: TRBV20-1; clone size: many; CDR3 protein: CSASPPRSVVDEQYF; CDR3 DNA: TGCAGTGCTAGCCCTCCCCGTAGCGTAGTCGACGAGCAGTACTTC
D gene: -; J gene: TRBJ1-2; V gene: TRBV3-1; clone size: many; CDR3 protein: CASSQGGSRSRSGYTF; CDR3 DNA: TGTGCCAGCAGCCAAGGAGGGTCCAGGTCCCGTAGTGGCTACACCTTC
D gene: TRBD1; J gene: TRBJ2-7; V gene: TRBV6-2/TRBV6-3; clone size: few; CDR3 protein: CASSYSTRGYHYEQYF; CDR3 DNA: TGTGCCAGCAGTTACTCAACCAGGGGGTACCACTACGAGCAGTACTTC
D gene: TRBD2; J gene: TRBJ2-2; V gene: TRBV10-1; clone size: many; CDR3 protein: CASSQAGLAGGSVTGELFF; CDR3 DNA: TGCGCCAGCAGTCAAGCGGGACTAGCGGGAGGATCTGTCACCGGGGAGCTGTTTTTT
D gene: -; J gene: TRBJ1-6; V gene: TRBV28; clone size: many; CDR3 protein: CASLPELNSPLHF; CDR3 DNA: TGTGCCAGCCTACCCGAACTTAATTCACCCCTCCACTTT
D gene: TRBD2; J gene: TRBJ2-2; V gene: TRBV5-1; clone size: many; CDR3 protein: CASSLVRPAGVLDTGELFF; CDR3 DNA: TGCGCCAGCAGCTTGGTGAGGCCAGCGGGAGTGTTAGACACCGGGGAGCTGTTTTTT